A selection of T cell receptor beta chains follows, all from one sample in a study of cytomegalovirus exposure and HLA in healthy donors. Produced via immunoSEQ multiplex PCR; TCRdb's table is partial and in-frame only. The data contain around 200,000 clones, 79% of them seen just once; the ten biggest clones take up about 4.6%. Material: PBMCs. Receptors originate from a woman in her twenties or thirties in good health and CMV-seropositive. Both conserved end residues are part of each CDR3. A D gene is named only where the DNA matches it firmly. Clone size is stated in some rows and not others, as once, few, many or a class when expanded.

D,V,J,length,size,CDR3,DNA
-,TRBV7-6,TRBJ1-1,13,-,CASSAGGIAEAFF,TGTGCCAGCAGCGCTGGCGGGATCGCTGAAGCTTTCTTT
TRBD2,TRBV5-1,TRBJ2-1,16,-,CASSLAGTSGYNEQFF,TGCGCCAGCAGCTTGGCCGGGACTAGCGGATACAATGAGCAGTTCTTC
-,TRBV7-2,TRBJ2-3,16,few,CASSLGLEVRTDTQYF,TGTGCCAGCAGCTTAGGCTTGGAGGTGCGCACAGATACGCAGTATTTT
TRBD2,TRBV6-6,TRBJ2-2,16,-,CASSYGREGRTGELFF,TGTGCCAGCAGTTACGGGAGGGAGGGCCGTACCGGGGAGCTGTTTTTT
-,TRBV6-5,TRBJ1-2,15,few,CASSYGLGVGYGYTF,TGTGCCAGCAGTTATGGACTGGGAGTGGGCTATGGCTACACCTTC
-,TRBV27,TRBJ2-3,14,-,CASSLSREPDTQYF,TGTGCCAGCAGTTTAAGCCGGGAGCCAGATACGCAGTATTTT
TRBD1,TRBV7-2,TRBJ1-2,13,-,CASSPGQGVGNTF,TGTGCCAGCAGCCCGGGACAGGGGGTAGGGAACACCTTC
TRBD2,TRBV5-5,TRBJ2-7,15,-,CASSHVAGGSYEQYF,TGTGCCAGCAGCCACGTAGCGGGAGGATCCTACGAGCAGTACTTC
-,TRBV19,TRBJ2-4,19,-,CASSIGPVRGTLAKNIQYF,TGTGCCAGTAGTATAGGCCCAGTCAGGGGAACCTTAGCCAAAAACATTCAGTACTTC
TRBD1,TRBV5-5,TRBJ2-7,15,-,CASSSRQGARNEQYF,TGTGCCAGCAGCTCCCGACAGGGGGCAAGGAACGAGCAGTACTTC
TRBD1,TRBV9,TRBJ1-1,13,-,CASSEGQGGKAFF,TGTGCCAGCAGCGAGGGACAGGGGGGTAAGGCTTTCTTT
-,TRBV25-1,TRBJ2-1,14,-,CASSDPLLYNEQFF,TGTGCCAGCAGTGACCCCCTCCTGTACAATGAGCAGTTCTTC
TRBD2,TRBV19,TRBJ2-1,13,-,CASSMGLEYEQFF,TGTGCCAGTAGTATGGGACTAGAGTATGAGCAGTTCTTC
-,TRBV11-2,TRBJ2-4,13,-,CASSLASTGEWVF,TGTGCCAGCAGCTTAGCTTCGACCGGGGAGTGGGTCTTC
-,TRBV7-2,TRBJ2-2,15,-,CASSLARGSTGELFF,TGTGCCAGCAGCTTAGCACGAGGGAGCACCGGGGAGCTGTTTTTT
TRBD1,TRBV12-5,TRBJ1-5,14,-,CASERTGGNQPQHF,TGTGCTAGTGAAAGGACAGGGGGCAATCAGCCCCAGCATTTT
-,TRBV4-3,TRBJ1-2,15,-,CASSQDLAGGGGYTF,TGCGCCAGCAGCCAAGATCTGGCGGGCGGAGGAGGCTACACCTTC
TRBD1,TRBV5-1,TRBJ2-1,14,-,CASSRQGVGNEQFF,TGCGCCAGCAGCCGACAGGGCGTGGGGAATGAGCAGTTCTTC
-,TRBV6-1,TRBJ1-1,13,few,CASSDVSDTEAFF,TGTGCCAGCAGTGATGTGTCGGACACTGAAGCTTTCTTT
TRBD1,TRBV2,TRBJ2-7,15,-,CASSEQGQGFYEQYF,TGTGCCAGCAGTGAACAGGGACAGGGATTCTACGAGCAGTACTTC
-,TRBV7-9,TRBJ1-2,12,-,CASSRAGWGYTF,TGTGCCAGCAGCCGGGCGGGTTGGGGCTACACCTTC
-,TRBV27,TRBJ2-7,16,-,CASSPPPRGSSYEQYF,TGTGCCAGCAGTCCGCCCCCAAGGGGGAGCTCCTACGAGCAGTACTTC
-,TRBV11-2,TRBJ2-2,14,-,CASSLMGRTGELFF,TGTGCCAGCAGCTTAATGGGCCGAACCGGGGAGCTGTTTTTT
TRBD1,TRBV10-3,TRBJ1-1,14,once,CAISAQQGSTEAFF,TGTGCCATCAGTGCCCAACAGGGGAGCACTGAAGCTTTCTTT
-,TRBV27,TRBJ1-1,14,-,CASSPYDTNTEAFF,TGTGCCAGCAGTCCATATGACACGAACACTGAAGCTTTCTTT
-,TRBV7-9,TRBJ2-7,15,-,CASSLVSPGTYEQYF,TGTGCCAGCAGCTTAGTGAGCCCGGGAACCTACGAGCAGTACTTC
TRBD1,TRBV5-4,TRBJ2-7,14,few,CASSPGQGPYEQYF,TGTGCCAGCAGCCCAGGACAGGGACCCTACGAGCAGTACTTC
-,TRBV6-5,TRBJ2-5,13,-,CASTRASLETQYF,TGTGCCAGCACCCGAGCTAGCCTGGAGACCCAGTACTTC
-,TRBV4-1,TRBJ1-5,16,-,CASSQEFAQINQPQHF,TGCGCCAGCAGCCAAGAATTCGCACAGATTAATCAGCCCCAGCATTTT
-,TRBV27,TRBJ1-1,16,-,CASRATSYRAGTEAFF,TGTGCCAGCAGGGCGACAAGCTATCGCGCTGGCACTGAAGCTTTCTTT
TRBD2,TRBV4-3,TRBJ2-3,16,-,CASSQAGGGGTDTQYF,TGCGCCAGCAGCCAAGCGGGAGGAGGGGGCACAGATACGCAGTATTTT
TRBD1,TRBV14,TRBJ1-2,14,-,CASSLDRGPYGYTF,TGTGCCAGCAGCCTGGACAGGGGGCCCTATGGCTACACCTTC
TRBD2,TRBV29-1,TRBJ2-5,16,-,CSVEVPREGLSETQYF,TGCAGCGTTGAAGTGCCGAGGGAGGGCCTCTCAGAGACCCAGTACTTC
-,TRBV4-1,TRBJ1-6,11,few,CASSQGGPFYF,TGCGCCAGCAGCCAAGGTGGCCCCTTCTACTTT
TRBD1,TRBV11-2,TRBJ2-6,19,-,CASSTRTGGELAGANVLTF,TGTGCCAGCAGCACCCGGACAGGGGGCGAATTAGCCGGGGCCAACGTCCTGACTTTC
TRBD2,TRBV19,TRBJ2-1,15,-,CASSTVAGPYNEQFF,TGTGCCAGTAGTACTGTAGCGGGCCCCTACAATGAGCAGTTCTTC
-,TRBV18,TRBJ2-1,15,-,CASSPEGQLYNEQFF,TGTGCCAGCTCACCGGAAGGACAGTTATACAATGAGCAGTTCTTC
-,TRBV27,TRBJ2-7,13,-,CASSSGISYEQYF,TGTGCCAGCAGTTCGGGAATTTCATACGAGCAGTACTTC
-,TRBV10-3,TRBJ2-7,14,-,CAISESLGSYEQYF,TGTGCCATCAGTGAGTCACTAGGGAGCTACGAGCAGTACTTC